This TCR beta chain was obtained from a study of shared clonotypes between healthy human individuals. Trimming removed 4 bases at V and 8 bases at J, with 15 bases between. CDR1 and CDR2 from the germline V gene are SGHRS and YFSETQ. There are 13 residues in the CDR3. Using immunoSEQ multiplex PCR, the repertoire was profiled, and TCRdb retains in-frame clones only, with some absent. Of about 2.4 million clones detected, more than 80% appear once; the ten largest clones hold roughly 0.13%. The chain joins TRBV5-1 to TRBJ1-2; D is perhaps TRBD1 (5 bases). This TCR derives from a man in his late teens or twenties in good health. Material for sequencing was naive CD4+ T cells sorted from blood. Indicated subset: CD45RA+ positively selected. The CDR3 DNA reads TGCGCCAGCAGCCTCCAGGGAGAAGGGGGCTACACCTTC. Its protein is CASSLQGEGGYTF.